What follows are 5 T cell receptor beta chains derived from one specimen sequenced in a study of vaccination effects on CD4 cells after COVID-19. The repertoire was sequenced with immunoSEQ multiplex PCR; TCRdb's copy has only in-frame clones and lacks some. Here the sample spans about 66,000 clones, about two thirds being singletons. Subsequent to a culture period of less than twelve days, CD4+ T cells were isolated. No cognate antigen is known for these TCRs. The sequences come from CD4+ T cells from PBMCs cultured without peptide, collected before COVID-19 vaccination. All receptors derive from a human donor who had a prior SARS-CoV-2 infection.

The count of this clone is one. CDR3 sequence (DNA): TGCAGTGCTAGTCTGGCGGGGTTATACGAGCAGTACTTC. It specifies CSASLAGLYEQYF. The V call is TRBV20-1, the J call TRBJ2-7; tentatively, D is TRBD2 (6 bases). The germline gives CDR1 DFQATT, CDR2 SNEGSKA (reference sequence). Trimming pared 3 bases from V and 4 bases from J, leaving 13 bases between. This CDR3 has 13 amino acids.

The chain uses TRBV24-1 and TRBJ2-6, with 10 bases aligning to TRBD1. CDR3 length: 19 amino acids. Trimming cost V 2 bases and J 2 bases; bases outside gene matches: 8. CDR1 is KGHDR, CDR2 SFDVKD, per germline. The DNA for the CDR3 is TGTGCCACCAGTGATTATATAGGGACAGGGGACCCTGGGGCCAACGTCCTGACTTTC. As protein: CATSDYIGTGDPGANVLTF.

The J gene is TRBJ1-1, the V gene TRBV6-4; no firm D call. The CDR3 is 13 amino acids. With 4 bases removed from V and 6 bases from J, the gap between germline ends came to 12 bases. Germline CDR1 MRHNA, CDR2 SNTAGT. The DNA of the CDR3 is TGTGCCAGCAGTGCGAATTGGTACTCTGAAGCTTTCTTT. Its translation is CASSANWYSEAFF.

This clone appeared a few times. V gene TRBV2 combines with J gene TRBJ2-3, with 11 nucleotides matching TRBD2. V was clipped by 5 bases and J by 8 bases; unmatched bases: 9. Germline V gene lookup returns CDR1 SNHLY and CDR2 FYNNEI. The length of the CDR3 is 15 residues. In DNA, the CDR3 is TGTGCCAGCAGTCGGGGTAGCGGGGGGGGCGGTACGCAGTATTTT. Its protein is CASSRGSGGGGTQYF.

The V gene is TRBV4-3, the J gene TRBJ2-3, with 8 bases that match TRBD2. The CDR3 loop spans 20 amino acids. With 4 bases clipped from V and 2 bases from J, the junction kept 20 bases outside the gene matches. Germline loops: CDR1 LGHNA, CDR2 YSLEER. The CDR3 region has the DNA TGCGCCAGCAGCCGCATGGGAGCGGGAGCCCGCCAAACATACACAGATACGCAGTATTTT. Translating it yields CASSRMGAGARQTYTDTQYF.